The entry below describes one TCR beta chain. What it binds is not known. The data are from a study of blood T cells in healthy people across ages. Study-wide results and limits: Naive T cell percentage showed a strong correlation with TCR beta diversity. It was not possible, with unsorted PBMCs, to conclusively compare naive and antigen-experienced cells.

The junction had 15 bases not matched to a gene; V was cut back by 3 bases and J by 11 bases. The V gene's germline CDR1 is SGDLS and CDR2 YYNGEE. The CDR3 runs to 15 residues. Primed by a sample-barcoded 5' primer and a J-beta primer mix, a second PCR proceeded for 7 to 11 cycles. TCRdb re-called the 5' RACE reads with MiXCR, one entry per CDR3 protein. There are 1.5 million or so distinct CDR3 sequences in the sample; approximately 39% occur only once, and roughly 3.7% lies in the top ten. The specimen sequenced was blood. The chain couples TRBV9 to TRBJ2-3, with 7 bases that match TRBD1. The clonotype was recovered from a woman aged 18-30 years in good health. CDR3 sequence reads: CASSGAPQGEYEQYF. CDR3 DNA sequence: TGTGCCAGCAGCGGAGCGCCGCAGGGGGAATACGAGCAGTATTTT.